This T cell receptor beta chain was captured by sequencing in a study of control samples from healthy donors and cancer patients. The CDR3 extends over 14 amino acids. The V end was cut by 0 bases, the J end by 4 bases, with 9 bases between. Germline V lookup: CDR1 MGHRA, CDR2 YSYEKL. The repertoire was sequenced with immunoSEQ multiplex PCR; TCRdb's copy has only in-frame clones and lacks some. The data show 45,000 or so clones, with about 91% seen just once and around a fifth held by the top ten. The sample comprised PBMCs. J is TRBJ1-2 and V is TRBV4-1; D remains unclear. This TCR was sampled from a woman in her thirties or forties with head and neck cancer. The CDR3 nucleotides are TGCGCCAGCAGCCAAGACCATTCGACCTATGGCTACACCTTC. It encodes CASSQDHSTYGYTF.